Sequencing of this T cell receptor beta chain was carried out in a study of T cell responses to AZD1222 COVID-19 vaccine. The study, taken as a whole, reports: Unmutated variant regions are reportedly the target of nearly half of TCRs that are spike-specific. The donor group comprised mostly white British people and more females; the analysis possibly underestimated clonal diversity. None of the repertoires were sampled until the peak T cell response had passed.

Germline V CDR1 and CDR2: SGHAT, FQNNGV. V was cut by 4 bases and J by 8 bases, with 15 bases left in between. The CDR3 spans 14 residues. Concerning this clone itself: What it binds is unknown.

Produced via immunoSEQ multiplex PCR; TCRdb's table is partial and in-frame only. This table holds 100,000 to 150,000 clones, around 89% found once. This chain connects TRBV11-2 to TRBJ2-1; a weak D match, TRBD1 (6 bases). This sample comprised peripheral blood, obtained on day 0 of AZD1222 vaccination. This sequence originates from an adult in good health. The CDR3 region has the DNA TGTGCCAGCAGCTGGGGGCAGGGGAGCGATGAGCAGTTCTTC. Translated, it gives CASSWGQGSDEQFF.